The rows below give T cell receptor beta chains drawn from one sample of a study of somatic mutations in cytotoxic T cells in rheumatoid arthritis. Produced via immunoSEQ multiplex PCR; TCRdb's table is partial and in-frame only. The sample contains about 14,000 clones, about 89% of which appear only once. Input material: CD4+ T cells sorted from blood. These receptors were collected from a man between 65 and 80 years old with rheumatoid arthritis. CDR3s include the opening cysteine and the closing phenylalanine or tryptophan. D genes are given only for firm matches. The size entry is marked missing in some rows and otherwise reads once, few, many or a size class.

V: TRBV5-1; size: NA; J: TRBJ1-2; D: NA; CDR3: CASSLGGNGYTF; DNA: TGCGCCAGCAGCTTAGGGGGAAATGGCTACACCTTC
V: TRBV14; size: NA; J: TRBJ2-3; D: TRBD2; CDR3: CASTRTSGRVSDTQYF; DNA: TGTGCCAGCACCCGGACTAGCGGGAGAGTGTCAGATACGCAGTATTTT
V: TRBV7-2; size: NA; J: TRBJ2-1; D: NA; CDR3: CASRYTGIEQFF; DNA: TGTGCCAGCAGATATACAGGGATTGAGCAGTTCTTC
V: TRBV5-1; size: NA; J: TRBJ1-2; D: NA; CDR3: CASSLAQDFNYGYTF; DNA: TGCGCCAGCAGCTTGGCTCAGGATTTTAACTATGGCTACACCTTC
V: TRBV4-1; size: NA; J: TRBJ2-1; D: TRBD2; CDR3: CASSQGGLAGYNEQFF; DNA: TGCGCCAGCAGCCAAGGGGGACTAGCGGGCTACAATGAGCAGTTCTTC
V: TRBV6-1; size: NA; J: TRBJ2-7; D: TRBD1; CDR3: CASRDRGGEQYF; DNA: TGTGCCAGCAGGGACAGGGGAGGCGAGCAGTACTTC
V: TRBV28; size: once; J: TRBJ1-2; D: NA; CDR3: CASRRQTPQRSGYTF; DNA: TGTGCCAGCAGGAGACAGACACCGCAAAGGTCTGGCTACACCTTC
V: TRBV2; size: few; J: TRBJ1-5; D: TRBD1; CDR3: CASKVDRGNQPQHF; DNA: TGTGCCAGCAAGGTGGACAGGGGGAATCAGCCCCAGCATTTT
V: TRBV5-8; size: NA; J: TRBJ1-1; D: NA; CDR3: CASSSEIGVGAFF; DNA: TGTGCCAGCAGCTCGGAAATAGGGGTTGGAGCTTTCTTT
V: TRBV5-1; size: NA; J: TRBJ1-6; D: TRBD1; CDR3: CASSLGQGLQGNSPLHF; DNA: TGCGCCAGCAGCTTGGGGCAGGGCCTACAGGGGAATTCACCCCTCCACTTT
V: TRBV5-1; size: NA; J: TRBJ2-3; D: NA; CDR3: CASSTTGTTDTQYF; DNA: TGCGCCAGCAGCACCACCGGGACTACAGATACGCAGTATTTT
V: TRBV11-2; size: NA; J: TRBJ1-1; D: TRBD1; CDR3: CASSLAQGAGTEAFF; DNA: TGTGCCAGCAGCTTAGCTCAGGGGGCTGGGACTGAAGCTTTCTTT
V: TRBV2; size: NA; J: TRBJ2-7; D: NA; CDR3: CAIDLRDTQGEQYF; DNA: TGTGCCATTGACCTCCGGGACACCCAAGGGGAGCAGTACTTC
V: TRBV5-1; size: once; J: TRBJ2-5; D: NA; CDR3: CASSLMSGPQETQYF; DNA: TGCGCCAGCAGCTTGATGAGCGGACCGCAAGAGACCCAGTACTTC
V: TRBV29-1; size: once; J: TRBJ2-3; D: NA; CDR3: CSVGSSWADTQYF; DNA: TGCAGCGTGGGGTCTAGCTGGGCAGATACGCAGTATTTT
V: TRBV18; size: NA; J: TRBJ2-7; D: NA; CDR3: CASSPPGEGYEQYF; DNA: TGTGCCAGCTCACCCCCAGGGGAGGGCTACGAGCAGTACTTC
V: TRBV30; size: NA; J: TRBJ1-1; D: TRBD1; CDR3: CAWSVPGQGGAFF; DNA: TGTGCCTGGAGTGTACCCGGACAGGGTGGTGCTTTCTTT
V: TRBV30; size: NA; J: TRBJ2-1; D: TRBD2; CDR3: CAWSVAGGWSSYNEQFF; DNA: TGTGCCTGGAGTGTAGCGGGAGGCTGGAGCTCCTACAATGAGCAGTTCTTC
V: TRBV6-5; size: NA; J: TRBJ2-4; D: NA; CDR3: CASSLGGSKNIQYF; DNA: TGTGCCAGCAGTTTAGGAGGGTCCAAAAACATTCAGTACTTC
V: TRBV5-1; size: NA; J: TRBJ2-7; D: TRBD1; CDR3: CASSSGQGRSRGYEQYF; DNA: TGCGCCAGCAGCTCGGGACAGGGGCGTTCAAGGGGCTACGAGCAGTACTTC
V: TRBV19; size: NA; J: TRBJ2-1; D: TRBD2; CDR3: CASSRWASGTTSYNEQFF; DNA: TGTGCCAGTAGTAGGTGGGCATCCGGGACTACCTCCTACAATGAGCAGTTCTTC
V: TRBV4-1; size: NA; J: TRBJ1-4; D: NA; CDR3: CASSQGSGMTNEKLFF; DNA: TGCGCCAGCAGCCAGGGGTCAGGGATGACTAATGAAAAACTGTTTTTT
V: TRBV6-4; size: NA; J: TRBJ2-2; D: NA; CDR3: CASSEQGNSGELFF; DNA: TGTGCCAGCAGCGAACAGGGAAATTCCGGGGAGCTGTTTTTT
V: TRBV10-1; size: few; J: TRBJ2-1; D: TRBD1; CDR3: CASSELPGGNDEQFF; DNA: TGCGCCAGCAGTGAGTTGCCAGGGGGCAATGATGAGCAGTTCTTC
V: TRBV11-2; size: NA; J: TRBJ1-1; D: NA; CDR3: CASSLTGNTEAFF; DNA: TGTGCCAGCAGCCTGACAGGGAACACTGAAGCTTTCTTT
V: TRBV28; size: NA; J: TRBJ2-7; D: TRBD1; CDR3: CASSPGQTYEQYF; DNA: TGTGCCAGCAGTCCGGGACAGACCTACGAGCAGTACTTC
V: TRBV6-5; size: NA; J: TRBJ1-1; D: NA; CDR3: CASSYDGGWTEAFF; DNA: TGTGCCAGCAGTTATGACGGGGGTTGGACTGAAGCTTTCTTT
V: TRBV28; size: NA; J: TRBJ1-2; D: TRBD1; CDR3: CASSFGVSRGRDGYTF; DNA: TGTGCCAGCAGTTTCGGAGTGTCGAGGGGGCGAGATGGCTACACCTTC
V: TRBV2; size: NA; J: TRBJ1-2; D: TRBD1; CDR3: CASSAGTGGVGYTF; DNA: TGTGCCAGCAGCGCCGGTACAGGGGGCGTTGGCTACACCTTC
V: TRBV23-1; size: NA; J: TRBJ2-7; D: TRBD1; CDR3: CASKTPGQGAHEQYF; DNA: TGCGCCAGCAAAACTCCGGGACAGGGGGCGCATGAGCAGTACTTC
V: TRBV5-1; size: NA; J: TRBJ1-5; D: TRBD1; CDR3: CASSLDRGGGQPQHF; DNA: TGCGCCAGCAGCTTGGACAGGGGAGGCGGTCAGCCCCAGCATTTT
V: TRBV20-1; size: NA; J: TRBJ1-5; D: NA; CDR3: CSASETGPQHF; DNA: TGCAGTGCTAGCGAGACGGGGCCCCAGCATTTT
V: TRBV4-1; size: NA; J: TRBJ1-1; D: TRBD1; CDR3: CASSPGGGTGFTEAFF; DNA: TGCGCCAGCAGCCCCGGGGGGGGGACAGGGTTCACTGAAGCTTTCTTT
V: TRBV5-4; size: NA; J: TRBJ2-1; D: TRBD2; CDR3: CASSSRRAGVYNEQFF; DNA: TGTGCCAGCAGCTCCCGACGAGCGGGAGTCTACAATGAGCAGTTCTTC
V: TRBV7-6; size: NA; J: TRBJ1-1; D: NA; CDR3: CASRPTGSTEAFF; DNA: TGTGCCAGCAGACCGACAGGAAGCACTGAAGCTTTCTTT